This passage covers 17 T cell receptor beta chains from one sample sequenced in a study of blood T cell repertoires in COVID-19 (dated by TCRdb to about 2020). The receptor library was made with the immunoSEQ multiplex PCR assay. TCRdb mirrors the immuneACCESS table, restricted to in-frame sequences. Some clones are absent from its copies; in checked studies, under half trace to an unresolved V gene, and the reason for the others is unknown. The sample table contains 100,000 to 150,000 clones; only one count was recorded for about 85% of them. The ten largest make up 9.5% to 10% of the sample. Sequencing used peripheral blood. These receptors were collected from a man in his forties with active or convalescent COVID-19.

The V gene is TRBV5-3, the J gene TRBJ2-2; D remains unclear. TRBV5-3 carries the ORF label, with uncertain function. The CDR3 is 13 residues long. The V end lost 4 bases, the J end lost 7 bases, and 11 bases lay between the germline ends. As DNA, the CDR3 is TGTGCCAGAAGCCCGAAAAACGGCGGGGAGCTGTTTTTT. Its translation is CARSPKNGGELFF.

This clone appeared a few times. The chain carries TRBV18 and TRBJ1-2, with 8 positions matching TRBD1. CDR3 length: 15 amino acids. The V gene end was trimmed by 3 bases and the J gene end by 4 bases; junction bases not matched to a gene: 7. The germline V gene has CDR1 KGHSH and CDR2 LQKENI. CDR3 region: CASSPDRDRGYGYTF. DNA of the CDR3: TGTGCCAGCTCACCGGACAGGGACCGCGGCTATGGCTACACCTTC.

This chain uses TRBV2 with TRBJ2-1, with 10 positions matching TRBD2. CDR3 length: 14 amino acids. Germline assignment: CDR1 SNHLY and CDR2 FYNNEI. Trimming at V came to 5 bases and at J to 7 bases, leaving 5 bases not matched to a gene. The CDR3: CASSRASGGNEQFF. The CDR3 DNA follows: TGTGCCAGCAGTAGGGCTAGCGGGGGAAATGAGCAGTTCTTC.

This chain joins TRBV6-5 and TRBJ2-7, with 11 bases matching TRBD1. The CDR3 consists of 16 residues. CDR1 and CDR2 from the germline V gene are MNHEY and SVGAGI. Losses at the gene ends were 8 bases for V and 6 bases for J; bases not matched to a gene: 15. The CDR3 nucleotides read TGTGCCAGCCGTTTTATATCCCGGACAGGGGGCGCCGAGCAGTACTTC. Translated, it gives CASRFISRTGGAEQYF.

The chain's CDR3 is CASSKTGANEQFF. The DNA for the CDR3 is TGTGCCAGCAGCAAAACAGGAGCCAATGAGCAGTTCTTC. The chain uses TRBV7-9 and TRBJ2-1; D may be TRBD1 (5 bases). Germline V gives CDR1 SEHNR, CDR2 FQNEAQ (reference sequence). The ends were cut back, 5 bases at V and 6 bases at J, with 11 bases in the middle. This CDR3 is 13 amino acids long.

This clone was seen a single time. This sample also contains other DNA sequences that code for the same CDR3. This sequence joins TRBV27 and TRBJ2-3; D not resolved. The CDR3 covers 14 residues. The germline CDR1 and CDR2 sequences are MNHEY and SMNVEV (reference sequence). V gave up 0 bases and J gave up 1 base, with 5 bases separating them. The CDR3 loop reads CASSLSAGTDTQYF. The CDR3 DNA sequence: TGTGCCAGCAGTTTATCTGCAGGCACAGATACGCAGTATTTT.

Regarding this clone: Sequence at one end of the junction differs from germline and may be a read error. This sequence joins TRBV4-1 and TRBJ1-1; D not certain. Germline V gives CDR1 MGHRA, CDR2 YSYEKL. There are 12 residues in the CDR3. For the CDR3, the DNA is TGCGCCAGCACCCAAGGTGGAGCTGAAGCTTTCTTT. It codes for CASTQGGAEAFF.

CDR3 nucleotides: TGCGCCAGCAATAGCGGGGGGGCCTATTCCCACGAGCAGTACTTC. It yields the protein CASNSGGAYSHEQYF. This rearrangement joins TRBV5-1 to TRBJ2-7, with 11 bases identical to TRBD2. V trimming: 6 bases; J trimming: 5 bases; junction bases outside the gene matches: 10. CDR3 size: 15 residues. CDR1 is SGHRS and CDR2 is YFSETQ in the germline V gene.

The CDR3: CASRQGSSGNTIYF. DNA for the CDR3: TGTGCCAGCAGGCAGGGAAGCTCTGGAAACACCATATATTTT. The chain employs TRBV2 and TRBJ1-3, with a weak D call TRBD1 (5 bases). The CDR3 runs 14 residues. Trimming pared 6 bases from V and 0 bases from J, leaving 9 bases between. Per germline, CDR1 SNHLY and CDR2 FYNNEI.

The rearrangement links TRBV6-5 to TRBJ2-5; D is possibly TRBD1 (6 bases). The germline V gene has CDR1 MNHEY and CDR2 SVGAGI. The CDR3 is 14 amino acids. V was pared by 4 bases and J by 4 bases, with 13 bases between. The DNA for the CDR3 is TGTGCCAGCAGTTTAGGACAGACCAGAGAGACCCAGTACTTC. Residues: CASSLGQTRETQYF.

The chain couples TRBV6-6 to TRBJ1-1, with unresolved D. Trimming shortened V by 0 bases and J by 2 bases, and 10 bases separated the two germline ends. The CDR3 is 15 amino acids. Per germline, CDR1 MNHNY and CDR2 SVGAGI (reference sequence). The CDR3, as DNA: TGTGCCAGCAGTTACTCGATTGGAGGAAACACTGAAGCTTTCTTT. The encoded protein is CASSYSIGGNTEAFF.

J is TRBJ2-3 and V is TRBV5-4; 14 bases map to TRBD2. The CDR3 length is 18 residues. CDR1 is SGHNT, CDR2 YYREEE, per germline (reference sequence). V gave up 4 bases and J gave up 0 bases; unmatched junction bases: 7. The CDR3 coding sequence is TGTGCCAGCAGCCACGGGACTAGCGGGGGTCGTAGCACAGATACGCAGTATTTT. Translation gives CASSHGTSGGRSTDTQYF. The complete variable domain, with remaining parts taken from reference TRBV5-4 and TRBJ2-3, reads ETGVTQSPTHLIKTRGQQVTLRCSSQSGHNTVSWYQQALGQGPQFIFQYYREEENGRGNFPPRFSGLQFPNYSSELNVNALELDDSALYLCASSHGTSGGRSTDTQYFGPGTRLTVL.

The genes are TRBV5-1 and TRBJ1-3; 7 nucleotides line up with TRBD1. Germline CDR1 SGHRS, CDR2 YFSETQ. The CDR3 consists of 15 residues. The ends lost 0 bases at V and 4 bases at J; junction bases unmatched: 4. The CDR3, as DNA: TGCGCCAGCAGCTTGGGACAGGGAACGGGAAACACCATATATTTT. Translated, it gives CASSLGQGTGNTIYF.

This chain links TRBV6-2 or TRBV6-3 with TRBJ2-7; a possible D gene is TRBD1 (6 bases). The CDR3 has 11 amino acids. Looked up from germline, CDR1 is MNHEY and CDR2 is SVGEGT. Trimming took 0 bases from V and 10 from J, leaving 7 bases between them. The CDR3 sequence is CASSYSGQQYF. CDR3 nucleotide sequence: TGTGCCAGCAGTTACTCGGGACAACAGTACTTC.

CDR3 protein: CASSLAGQGLTDTQYF. The CDR3 region has the DNA TGCGCCAGCAGCTTGGCAGGACAGGGGTTGACAGATACGCAGTATTTT. V gene TRBV5-1 combines with J gene TRBJ2-3; 9 bases map to TRBD1. The CDR3 contains 16 residues. V trimming: 0 bases; J trimming: 3 bases; junction bases outside the gene matches: 5. Per the germline V gene, CDR1 is SGHRS and CDR2 is YFSETQ.

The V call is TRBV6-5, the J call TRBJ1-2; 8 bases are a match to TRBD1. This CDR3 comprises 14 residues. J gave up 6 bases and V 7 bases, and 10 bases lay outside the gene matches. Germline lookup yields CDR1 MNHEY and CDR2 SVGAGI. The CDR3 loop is CASNTQGGGHGYTF. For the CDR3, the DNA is TGTGCCAGCAACACACAGGGGGGGGGCCATGGCTACACCTTC.

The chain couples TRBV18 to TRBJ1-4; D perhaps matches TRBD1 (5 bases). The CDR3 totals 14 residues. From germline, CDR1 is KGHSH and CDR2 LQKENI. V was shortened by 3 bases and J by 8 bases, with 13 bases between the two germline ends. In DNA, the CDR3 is TGTGCCAGCTCACCGGGCAGGGATTACGAAAAACTGTTTTTT. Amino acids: CASSPGRDYEKLFF.